The clone carrying this TCR beta chain was observed a few times. What it binds is not known. Germline and junction disagree at one end, which may indicate a read error. This sample was included in a study of beta chain features in type 1 diabetes. The study's findings and limits: A potential PCR bias toward shorter templates would be equal in patient and control samples. Type 1 diabetes patients had moderately but significantly shorter TCRB CDR3s in all four CD4+ subsets. Among patients, naive, central memory and Treg TCRB repertoires appeared more similar than among healthy donors. VDJ junctions from type 1 diabetes patients carried fewer insertions and larger deletions.

Looked up from germline, CDR1 is SSHAT and CDR2 is FNYEAQ (reference sequence). The CDR3 loop spans 13 amino acids. The investigators reverse transcribed all of the isolated RNA, so they sequenced expressed TCRB transcripts. Assay used: immunoSEQ multiplex PCR; TCRdb lists only in-frame clones, some missing. The profile shows around 650,000 clones, about an eighth of them singletons. Researchers reported sorting CD4+ naive, central memory, regulatory and stem cell-like memory cells via CD45RO/CCR7/CD25/CD127/CD95/CD27. This TCR came from a man aged 25 to 40 with type 1 diabetes. The sample comprised naive CD4+ T cells from blood. This rearrangement joins TRBV7-7 to TRBJ2-1, with D possibly TRBD2 on 5 matching bases. CDR3 loop: CASSPTGDNEQFF. CDR3 nucleotides: TGTGCTAGCAGCCCGACCGGGGACAATGAGCAGTTCTTC.